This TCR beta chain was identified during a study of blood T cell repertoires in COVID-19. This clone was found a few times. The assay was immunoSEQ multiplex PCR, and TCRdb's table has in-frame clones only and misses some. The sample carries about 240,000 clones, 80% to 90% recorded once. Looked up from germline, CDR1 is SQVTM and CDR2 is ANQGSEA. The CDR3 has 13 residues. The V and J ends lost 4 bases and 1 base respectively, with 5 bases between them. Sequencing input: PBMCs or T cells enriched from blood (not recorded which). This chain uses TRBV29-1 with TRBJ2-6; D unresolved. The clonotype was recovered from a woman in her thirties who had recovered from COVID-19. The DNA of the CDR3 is TGCAGCGTTGCCGAGTCTGGGGCCAACGTCCTGACTTTC. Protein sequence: CSVAESGANVLTF.